One and the same sample provided the 14 T cell receptor beta chains below, sequenced in a study of OX40 agonist ivuxolimab in advanced cancers. Profiling relied on immunoSEQ multiplex PCR, and the TCRdb table lists in-frame clones only, not all of them. This sample has 75,000 to 100,000 clones; 70% to 85% occur once, and the top ten carry 5.5%. Sequencing used CD4+ or CD8+ T cells sorted from blood, obtained in a trial of the OX40 agonist ivuxolimab. Receptor source: an adult with an advanced solid tumor such as melanoma, head and neck, liver or kidney cancer.

CDR3 nucleotide sequence: TGTGCCAGCAGCCCACGGCTAGCGGGAGACTGGGGTGAGCAGTACTTC. This codes for CASSPRLAGDWGEQYF. The chain has TRBV5-8 and TRBJ2-5; 10 bases line up with TRBD2. Germline V gene lookup returns CDR1 SGHTS and CDR2 YDEGEE. J was trimmed by 11 bases and V by 4 bases; bases with no gene match: 17. This CDR3 region has 16 residues.

This clone came up once. V is TRBV19 and J is TRBJ2-7, with TRBD1 as a possible D gene (6 bases). V was trimmed by 1 base and J by 6 bases, leaving 13 bases between them. CDR3 length equals 14 residues. Germline V gene sequence: CDR1 LNHDA, CDR2 SQIVND (reference sequence). CDR3 nucleotides: TGTGCCAGTAGTATAGTTCCAGGGGATTTCGAGCAGTACTTC. This sequence encodes CASSIVPGDFEQYF.

J is TRBJ2-1 and V is TRBV7-7, with D perhaps given as TRBD1 or TRBD2 (5 bases each). The CDR3 length is 14 residues. Per germline, CDR1 SSHAT and CDR2 FNYEAQ (reference sequence). V was trimmed by 5 bases and J by 5 bases, leaving 13 bases between them. The DNA of the CDR3 is TGTGCCAGCAGCCGAATAATGGGGGACAATGAGCAGTTCTTC. This codes for CASSRIMGDNEQFF.

This chain links TRBV14 with TRBJ2-1; D might be TRBD1 (6 bases). The CDR3 runs to 12 residues. Trimming took off 1 base at V and 14 bases at J, with 12 bases between the two ends. CDR1 is SGHDN, CDR2 FVKESK, per germline. The CDR3 DNA sequence: TGTGCCAGCAGCCAAGTCGGGACATTGAAGTTCTTC. This sequence encodes CASSQVGTLKFF.

This rearrangement joins TRBV7-9 to TRBJ2-7; 7 bases map to TRBD1. Germline lookup yields CDR1 SEHNR and CDR2 FQNEAQ (reference sequence). The CDR3 runs to 12 residues. V was pared by 4 bases and J by 6 bases, with 3 bases of the junction left unmatched. CDR3 region: CASSSTGAEQYF. The DNA for the CDR3 is TGTGCCAGCAGCTCAACAGGGGCCGAGCAGTACTTC. Full variable domain (rest looked up from reference TRBV7-9 and TRBJ2-7): DTGVSQNPRHKITKRGQNVTFRCDPISEHNRLYWYRQTLGQGPEFLTYFQNEAQLEKSRLLSDRFSAERPKGSFSTLEIQRTEQGDSAMYLCASSSTGAEQYFGPGTRLTVT.

The rearrangement links TRBV19 to TRBJ1-1; 7 bases are a match to TRBD1. Germline CDR1 and CDR2: LNHDA and SQIVND (reference sequence). J was trimmed by 7 bases and V by 6 bases; bases with no gene match: 2. The CDR3 covers 11 residues. This chain's CDR3 is CASRGQLEAFF. The CDR3 DNA follows: TGTGCCAGTAGGGGACAGCTTGAAGCTTTCTTT.

The chain couples TRBV4-3 to TRBJ1-4; no reliable D call. Germline CDR1 and CDR2: LGHNA and YSLEER. V was pared by 1 base and J by 13 bases, with 7 bases between. This CDR3 is built from 11 residues. The CDR3 DNA is TGCGCCAGCAGCCAAGGCCTAGGACTGTTTTTT. It specifies CASSQGLGLFF.

The V gene is TRBV12-5, the J gene TRBJ2-7; no firm D call. The germline V and J ends were trimmed by 9 bases and 4 bases, with 13 bases remaining between them. The CDR3 totals 12 residues. Germline CDR1 and CDR2: LGHNT and FRNRAP. The CDR3 sequence is CARPRKPYEQYF. The CDR3 DNA reads as TGTGCTAGGCCCCGAAAGCCATACGAGCAGTACTTC. The full variable domain, completed using reference TRBV12-5 and TRBJ2-7, is DARVTQTPRHKVTEMGQEVTMRCQPILGHNTVFWYRQTMMQGLELLAYFRNRAPLDDSGMPKDRFSAEMPDATLATLKIQPSEPRDSAVYFCARPRKPYEQYFGPGTRLTVT.

The V call is TRBV19, the J call TRBJ2-7; 9 bases align to TRBD2. Germline-derived CDR1 and CDR2 are LNHDA and SQIVND (reference sequence). CDR3 length: 16 residues. The V and J ends lost 0 bases and 5 bases, in that order; junction bases with no gene match: 8. The CDR3 DNA reads as TGTGCCAGTAGTATAGATCTATTAGCGGGAGTGAACGAGCAGTACTTC. It encodes CASSIDLLAGVNEQYF.

This clone was observed a single time. The V gene is TRBV27, the J gene TRBJ2-7; TRBD1 aligns across 8 bases. The CDR3 spans 15 residues. V trimming: 6 bases; J trimming: 4 bases; junction bases outside the gene matches: 11. The germline V gene encodes CDR1 MNHEY and CDR2 SMNVEV (reference sequence). This CDR3 reads CASRTGTGIGYEQYF. For the CDR3, the DNA is TGTGCCAGCAGAACCGGGACAGGTATTGGGTACGAGCAGTACTTC.

The chain combines TRBV19 with TRBJ1-2; possibly TRBD1 for D (6 bases). CDR1 and CDR2 from the germline V gene are LNHDA and SQIVND (reference sequence). Between the trimmed V and J ends, which lost 5 bases and 0 bases, there was a span of 13 bases. CDR3 length equals 15 residues. As DNA, the CDR3 is TGTGCCAGTAGTTTCCGGACAGAGACTAACTATGGCTACACCTTC. This encodes CASSFRTETNYGYTF.

A few counts support this clone. The V call is TRBV9, the J call TRBJ1-2, with 9 bases identical to TRBD1. The CDR3 sequence is 13 residues long. Germline values: CDR1 SGDLS, CDR2 YYNGEE. V was pared by 3 bases and J by 4 bases, with 1 base of the junction left unmatched. DNA for the CDR3: TGTGCCAGCAGCGCGACAGGGGGCTATGGCTACACCTTC. It encodes CASSATGGYGYTF.

This chain uses TRBV10-2 with TRBJ1-2; TRBD1 matches at 8 bases. V was pared by 2 bases and J by 5 bases, with 19 bases of the junction left unmatched. The germline CDR1 and CDR2 sequences are WSHSY and SAAADI. The CDR3 is 19 residues long. This CDR3 reads CASSERQQGGSQLNYGYTF. The CDR3 region has the DNA TGCGCCAGCAGTGAGAGACAACAGGGGGGTTCTCAATTGAATTATGGCTACACCTTC.

V usage is TRBV4-2 and J usage is TRBJ1-2, with TRBD1 matching 12 bases. V shed 4 bases and J 6 bases; nucleotides not matched to a gene: 6. The length of the CDR3 is 15 residues. Germline V gene lookup returns CDR1 LGHNA and CDR2 YNFKEQ. CDR3 loop: CASSPGTGGNNGYTF. In DNA, the CDR3 is TGTGCCAGCAGCCCCGGGACAGGGGGCAACAATGGCTACACCTTC.